The 10 T cell receptor beta chains below all came from one sample that was sequenced in a study of cytomegalovirus exposure and HLA in healthy donors (dated by TCRdb to about 2017). The method behind the library was the immunoSEQ multiplex PCR assay. TCRdb mirrors the immuneACCESS table, restricted to in-frame sequences. Some clones are absent from its copies; in checked studies, under half trace to an unresolved V gene, and the reason for the others is unknown. The sample data list around 400,000 clones, and roughly 89% of these were observed just once. The ten largest clones add up to 0.83% of the sample. The specimen was PBMCs. These receptors all stem from a woman aged 18-29 years in good health and CMV-seronegative.

The chain recombines TRBV5-6 with TRBJ1-2; tentatively, D is TRBD1 (5 bases). Germline CDR1 reads SGHDT; CDR2 reads YYEEEE. This CDR3 region has 16 residues. The V end was cut by 4 bases, the J end by 5 bases, with 21 bases between. The chain's CDR3 is CASSVTRVPDTYGYTF. In DNA, the CDR3 is TGTGCCAGCAGCGTCACCAGGGTCCCTGACACTTATGGCTACACCTTC.

V gene TRBV28 combines with J gene TRBJ1-5; a possible D gene is TRBD1 (6 bases). The V and J ends lost 4 bases and 7 bases respectively, with 32 bases between them. CDR3 length equals 20 residues. The V gene's germline CDR1 is MDHEN and CDR2 SYDVKM. The CDR3 spells CASSSSRRGKPYSPGQPQHF. In DNA form, the CDR3 reads TGTGCCAGCAGTTCTAGTAGAAGGGGGAAGCCGTACTCACCGGGCCAGCCCCAGCATTTT.

The chain employs TRBV5-1 and TRBJ1-3, with 8 bases aligning to TRBD1. The CDR3 totals 17 residues. The germline CDR1 and CDR2 sequences are SGHRS and YFSETQ. J gave up 3 bases and V 0 bases, and 8 bases lay outside the gene matches. The CDR3 sequence is CASSLEAGGLYGNTIYF. For the CDR3, the DNA is TGCGCCAGCAGCTTGGAGGCAGGGGGCTTGTATGGAAACACCATATATTTT.

The chain recombines TRBV6-1 with TRBJ2-3; D not resolved. Trimming pared 0 bases from V and 1 base from J, leaving 11 bases between. There are 16 residues in the CDR3. Germline CDR1 is MNHNS and CDR2 is SASEGT. CDR3 nucleotides: TGTGCCAGCAGTGAAGCGCAAATCCTAGGCACAGATACGCAGTATTTT. Translation: CASSEAQILGTDTQYF.

This clone was recorded only once. V gene TRBV7-6 combines with J gene TRBJ2-3, with 7 bases lining up with TRBD2. V was clipped by 4 bases and J by 2 bases; unmatched bases: 6. CDR3 length: 15 amino acids. CDR1 is SGHVS, CDR2 FNYEAQ, per germline. In DNA, the CDR3 is TGTGCCAGCAGCTATGGGGGGGGTTTCACAGATACGCAGTATTTT. Encoded protein: CASSYGGGFTDTQYF.

The chain carries TRBV30 and TRBJ2-7; 9 bases line up with TRBD1. The CDR3 totals 16 residues. Germline CDR1 is GTSNPN and CDR2 is SVGIG (reference sequence). V was pared by 3 bases and J by 7 bases, with 16 bases of the junction left unmatched. The CDR3: CAWRAKTGTGSREQYF. The CDR3 DNA is TGTGCCTGGAGGGCAAAGACCGGGACAGGGTCTAGAGAGCAGTACTTC.

The chain joins TRBV27 to TRBJ1-1; a weak D match, TRBD1 (6 bases). Germline values: CDR1 MNHEY, CDR2 SMNVEV (reference sequence). The CDR3 extends over 14 amino acids. The V end lost 2 bases, the J end lost 0 bases, and 7 bases lay between the germline ends. CDR3 sequence reads: CASSLEGVNTEAFF. The CDR3 coding sequence is TGTGCCAGCAGTTTAGAGGGGGTGAACACTGAAGCTTTCTTT.

The chain links TRBV30 to TRBJ1-1; D possibly corresponds to TRBD1 (6 bases). V was clipped by 0 bases and J by 3 bases, with 17 bases between them. This CDR3 has 16 residues. CDR1 GTSNPN and CDR2 SVGIG come from the germline V gene (reference sequence). The CDR3 reads CAWSVISGVSDTEAFF. The CDR3 DNA follows: TGTGCCTGGAGTGTAATATCAGGGGTTTCGGACACTGAAGCTTTCTTT.

The chain joins TRBV19 to TRBJ2-7; maybe TRBD2 (5 bases). Trimming removed 6 bases from V and 4 bases from J, with 13 bases in between. Germline V gene sequence: CDR1 LNHDA, CDR2 SQIVND (reference sequence). The CDR3 extends over 13 amino acids. CDR3 in DNA: TGTGCCAGTAGCCCGGGGAGAGTATACGAGCAGTACTTC. As protein: CASSPGRVYEQYF.

This clone turned up a few times. The rearrangement links TRBV13 to TRBJ2-7; TRBD2 agrees at 10 bases. The CDR3 totals 16 residues. Trimming at V came to 4 bases and at J to 5 bases, leaving 11 bases not matched to a gene. The germline V gene has CDR1 PRHDT and CDR2 FYEKMQ (reference sequence). The CDR3 reads CASSSPGLAGADEQYF. As DNA, the CDR3 is TGTGCCAGCAGCTCCCCGGGGCTAGCGGGAGCCGACGAGCAGTACTTC.